A single sample gave rise to the 31 T cell receptor beta chains below, sequenced in a study of blood T cells in healthy people across ages (dated by TCRdb to about 2015). Library creation used 5' RACE. These reads were obtained on an Illumina HiSeq 2500. A second PCR of about 6 to 12 cycles was performed with a sample-barcoded 5' primer and a J-beta primer mix. TCRdb reprocessed the public reads (quality trimming at Q25 with fastp, clone calling with MiXCR) and kept in-frame beta chains. Each entry merges the rows of one CDR3 protein and shows their most common DNA and genes. In this sample the table shows about 750,000 distinct CDR3 sequences, roughly 53% of which occur a single time. Together, the top ten hold around 40% of the sample. Material for sequencing was blood. The receptors were sampled from a man older than 75 in good health.

The chain is built from TRBV9 and TRBJ2-7; the D is unclear. Per germline, CDR1 SGDLS and CDR2 YYNGEE. The CDR3 is 14 residues long. The ends were cut back, 0 bases at V and 0 bases at J, with 7 bases in the middle. As DNA, the CDR3 is TGTGCCAGCAGCGTAGGGATCGGCTCCTACGAGCAGTACTTC. It is translated as CASSVGIGSYEQYF.

CDR3 in DNA: TGTGCCAGCAGGTATTCGTCCGGGACGGAAGCCTACGAGCAGTACTTC. Its translation is CASRYSSGTEAYEQYF. This chain joins TRBV6-5 and TRBJ2-7; D may correspond to TRBD1 or TRBD2 (5 bases each). The CDR3 consists of 16 residues. Germline V lookup: CDR1 MNHEY, CDR2 SVGAGI. Trimming removed 6 bases from V and 2 bases from J, with 20 bases in between.

The V gene is TRBV5-1, the J gene TRBJ1-1; D gene unclear. CDR1 is SGHRS, CDR2 YFSETQ, per germline. The CDR3 spans 14 residues. The ends were cut back, 1 base at V and 1 base at J, with 8 bases in the middle. The chain's CDR3 is CASSLRQQNTEAFF. The CDR3 nucleotides read TGCGCCAGCAGCTTGAGACAACAGAACACTGAAGCTTTCTTT.

The chain uses TRBV18 and TRBJ2-3; D may be TRBD1 or TRBD2 (5 bases each). The V end lost 3 bases, the J end lost 14 bases, and 18 bases lay between the germline ends. Germline V lookup: CDR1 KGHSH, CDR2 LQKENI. The CDR3 has 13 residues. This chain's CDR3 is CASSPGPIEYAYF. The CDR3 DNA is TGTGCCAGCTCACCGGGACCCATAGAATACGCGTATTTT.

The chain carries TRBV7-2 and TRBJ2-2; D gene unclear. The CDR3 covers 12 residues. In germline, CDR1 is SGHTA, CDR2 FQGNSA. V lost 5 bases and J lost 7, with 8 bases in between. The CDR3 is CASSRLSGELFF. The CDR3 DNA follows: TGTGCCAGCAGCCGACTTAGCGGGGAGCTGTTTTTT.

The genes are TRBV27 and TRBJ1-5, with D possibly matching TRBD1 (5 bases). CDR1 and CDR2 (germline): MNHEY, SMNVEV (reference sequence). The CDR3 covers 15 residues. V lost 1 base and J 1 base, leaving 8 bases between the germline ends. CDR3 region: CASSLFRDSNQPQHF. The DNA for the CDR3 is TGTGCCAGCAGTTTATTCCGGGACAGCAATCAGCCCCAGCATTTT.

The rearrangement links TRBV5-1 to TRBJ2-3; 8 nucleotides align to TRBD2. The junction had 8 bases not matched to a gene; V was cut back by 4 bases and J by 7 bases. Germline lookup yields CDR1 SGHRS and CDR2 YFSETQ. CDR3 length: 14 amino acids. In DNA, the CDR3 is TGCGCCAGCAGCGTGGAGGTAGCGGGGAATACGCAGTATTTT. It specifies CASSVEVAGNTQYF.

The genes are TRBV25-1 and TRBJ2-5; D may match TRBD1 or TRBD2 (5 bases each). Germline CDR1 MGHDK, CDR2 SYGVNS. The CDR3 has 14 residues. The V end was cut by 6 bases, the J end by 2 bases, with 13 bases between. The CDR3 loop reads CASRDPGPQETQYF. DNA of the CDR3: TGTGCCAGCAGGGACCCGGGACCTCAAGAGACCCAGTACTTC.

There are a few counts of this clonotype. The rearrangement joins TRBV27 to TRBJ1-1; D unresolved. The germline gives CDR1 MNHEY, CDR2 SMNVEV (reference sequence). Between the trimmed V and J ends, which lost 3 bases and 1 base, there was a span of 6 bases. This CDR3 spans 13 amino acids. In DNA, the CDR3 is TGTGCCAGCAGTTTTAGTACGAACACTGAAGCTTTCTTT. Protein sequence: CASSFSTNTEAFF.

A single count supports this clonotype. The V call is TRBV3-1, the J call TRBJ1-2; D is possibly TRBD1 (6 bases). Germline V gene lookup returns CDR1 LGHDT and CDR2 YNNKEL (reference sequence). CDR3 length: 15 amino acids. V was clipped by 1 base and J by 3 bases, with 12 bases between them. The CDR3 DNA is TGTGCCAGCAGCCAAGCGGGGCAGGGGCACTATGGCTACACCTTC. Its translation: CASSQAGQGHYGYTF. The full variable domain, completed using reference TRBV3-1 and TRBJ1-2, is DTAVSQTPKYLVTQMGNDKSIKCEQNLGHDTMYWYKQDSKKFLKIMFSYNNKELIINETVPNRFSPKSPDKAHLNLHINSLELGDSAVYFCASSQAGQGHYGYTFGSGTRLTVV.

The chain joins TRBV29-1 to TRBJ2-5; D gene uncertain. Between the trimmed V and J ends, which lost 7 bases and 3 bases, there was a span of 9 bases. The CDR3 has 11 residues. Germline CDR1 reads SQVTM; CDR2 reads ANQGSEA. The CDR3, as DNA: TGCAGCGAACGGACCGAAGAGACCCAGTACTTC. It specifies CSERTEETQYF.

Turning to this clonotype: A read error may produce the germline difference seen at one junction end. The V and J genes are TRBV27 and TRBJ2-7; 7 bases fit TRBD2. The CDR3 contains 16 residues. Germline V gene sequence: CDR1 MNHEY, CDR2 SMNVEV (reference sequence). The CDR3 DNA follows: TGTGTCAGCAGTGGGGTGAGGGAGGGGCCCACCTACGAGCAGTACTTC. Protein sequence: CVSSGVREGPTYEQYF.

This chain links TRBV5-1 with TRBJ2-3, with 9 bases aligning to TRBD2. The CDR3 extends over 15 amino acids. V lost 7 bases to trimming and J lost 5 bases; unmatched junction nucleotides: 11. CDR1 and CDR2 (germline): SGHRS, YFSETQ. The CDR3 reads CASGWIAGAEDTQYF. The CDR3 nucleotides are TGCGCCAGCGGCTGGATAGCGGGAGCGGAAGATACGCAGTATTTT.

The genes are TRBV5-1 and TRBJ2-3; tentatively, D is TRBD1 (5 bases). Looked up from germline, CDR1 is SGHRS and CDR2 is YFSETQ. The CDR3 contains 14 residues. V was trimmed by 7 bases and J by 0 bases, leaving 12 bases between them. As DNA, the CDR3 is TGCGCCAGCGCCCGACAGAAGAGCACAGATACGCAGTATTTT. This gives the protein CASARQKSTDTQYF.

The chain employs TRBV12-3 or TRBV12-4 and TRBJ2-3; D is perhaps TRBD2 (5 bases). The ends were cut back, 3 bases at V and 4 bases at J, with 14 bases in the middle. The CDR3 runs 15 residues. The CDR3 here is CASSFAGFSADTQYF. In DNA form, the CDR3 reads TGTGCCAGCAGTTTCGCCGGGTTTAGCGCAGATACGCAGTATTTT.

This chain uses TRBV14 with TRBJ2-3, with D possibly TRBD1 on 6 matching bases. V lost 5 bases to trimming and J lost 7 bases, with 16 bases between them. Per germline, CDR1 SGHDN and CDR2 FVKESK. The CDR3 covers 14 residues. The CDR3 DNA follows: TGTGCCAGCAGCTTCCGGGACAAATGGAATACGCAGTATTTT. Amino acid sequence: CASSFRDKWNTQYF.

This clonotype appeared a few times. V and J are TRBV27 and TRBJ1-1; 10 bases are a match to TRBD1. CDR3 size: 17 residues. V lost 5 bases to trimming and J lost 1 base; unmatched junction nucleotides: 10. Germline V gene data show CDR1 as MNHEY and CDR2 as SMNVEV (reference sequence). This CDR3 is CASSTKGRTGGNTEAFF. The CDR3 DNA reads as TGTGCCAGCAGTACAAAAGGAAGGACAGGGGGGAACACTGAAGCTTTCTTT.

About this clonotype itself: The junction and the germline gene differ at one end; a read error may be behind it. CDR3 protein: CAGSLALRGEQYF. DNA of the CDR3: TGTGCCGGCAGTTTAGCGCTCAGGGGGGAGCAGTACTTC. The genes are TRBV12-3 or TRBV12-4 and TRBJ2-4; a possible D gene is TRBD1 (7 bases). CDR3 length equals 13 residues.

This clonotype was seen more than once but under ten times. J is TRBJ1-2 and V is TRBV20-1; D perhaps matches TRBD1 (5 bases). In germline, CDR1 is DFQATT, CDR2 SNEGSKA (reference sequence). Between the trimmed V and J ends, which lost 6 bases and 1 base, there was a span of 15 bases. This CDR3 is built from 14 residues. CDR3 coding DNA: TGCAGTGCGGCCCCGCCAGGGAGTAACTATGGCTACACCTTC. This sequence encodes CSAAPPGSNYGYTF.

The V gene is TRBV6-5, the J gene TRBJ2-3; TRBD1 is a possible D gene (6 bases). The CDR3 covers 15 residues. Germline V CDR1 and CDR2: MNHEY, SVGAGI. Trimming pared 8 bases from V and 2 bases from J, leaving 17 bases between. For the CDR3, the DNA is TGTGCCAGCCAAGGACAGAACCGCCCCACAGATACGCAGTATTTT. It codes for CASQGQNRPTDTQYF.

This chain connects TRBV28 to TRBJ2-5; tentatively, D is TRBD2 (7 bases). The DNA end lines up better with TRBJ2-7; the J call may be wrong. The CDR3 runs to 15 residues. CDR1 and CDR2 from the germline V gene are MDHEN and SYDVKM. In DNA, the CDR3 is TGTGCCAGCAGTCTTACAGGGATGGGGGGGGACGAGCAGTACTTC. This codes for CASSLTGMGGDEQYF.

The chain links TRBV29-1 to TRBJ2-5; maybe TRBD2 (6 bases). Trimming took off 7 bases at V and 9 bases at J, with 21 bases between the two ends. This CDR3 comprises 13 residues. Germline CDR1 is SQVTM and CDR2 is ANQGSEA. CDR3 in DNA: TGCAGCGCCCTCCTTGGGGGGTTTGGGGCCCAGTACTTC. Its translation is CSALLGGFGAQYF.

This chain connects TRBV7-8 to TRBJ2-1; 10 nucleotides match TRBD2. Trimming at V came to 0 bases and at J to 8 bases, leaving 4 bases not matched to a gene. This CDR3 has 15 residues. Germline assignment: CDR1 SGHVS and CDR2 FQNEAQ. The CDR3 DNA is TGTGCCAGCAGCTTAGCGCTAGCGGGAGAGGATGAGCAGTTCTTC. Translation gives CASSLALAGEDEQFF. The full variable domain, completed using reference TRBV7-8 and TRBJ2-1, is GAGVSQSPRYKVAKRGQDVALRCDPISGHVSLFWYQQALGQGPEFLTYFQNEAQLDKSGLPSDRFFAERPEGSVSTLKIQRTQQEDSAVYLCASSLALAGEDEQFFGPGTRLTVL.

The chain combines TRBV12-3 or TRBV12-4 with TRBJ2-7; maybe TRBD2 (5 bases). The CDR3 runs 15 residues. The germline V and J ends were trimmed by 3 bases and 1 base, with 13 bases remaining between them. CDR3 amino acids: CASSFMGAGSYEQYF. The CDR3 DNA reads TGTGCCAGCAGTTTTATGGGAGCTGGGTCCTACGAGCAGTACTTC.

The chain is built from TRBV5-4 and TRBJ2-7; D call uncertain. CDR1 and CDR2 (germline): SGHNT, YYREEE (reference sequence). The CDR3 spans 14 residues. The V end was cut by 2 bases, the J end by 3 bases, with 12 bases between. CDR3 amino acids: CASSLGSVVYEQYF. In DNA form, the CDR3 reads TGTGCCAGCAGCTTAGGCAGCGTTGTCTACGAGCAGTACTTC.

The V gene is TRBV5-6, the J gene TRBJ2-5; the D call may be TRBD1 or TRBD2 (5 bases each). The CDR3 consists of 15 residues. Germline CDR1 and CDR2: SGHDT and YYEEEE. V dropped 4 bases and J dropped 5 bases, with 18 bases sitting between them. The CDR3 sequence is CASSGDGPRSETQYF. Written as DNA, the CDR3 is TGTGCCAGCAGCGGGGACGGGCCCCGATCGGAGACCCAGTACTTC.

This chain uses TRBV27 with TRBJ2-7, with D perhaps TRBD2 (5 bases). V dropped 3 bases and J dropped 5 bases, with 14 bases sitting between them. Germline values: CDR1 MNHEY, CDR2 SMNVEV (reference sequence). The CDR3 extends over 14 amino acids. In nucleotides, the CDR3 is TGTGCCAGCAGTTTTGACTATGGGATGGACGAGCAGTACTTC. It translates to CASSFDYGMDEQYF.

The chain has TRBV5-6 and TRBJ2-1; unclear D gene. The CDR3 loop spans 17 amino acids. Germline V CDR1 and CDR2: SGHDT, YYEEEE. Trimming shortened V by 5 bases and J by 1 base, and 19 bases separated the two germline ends. The CDR3 spells CASRPLSRVLSYNEQFF. For the CDR3, the DNA is TGTGCCAGCAGGCCCCTCTCCAGAGTTTTGTCCTACAATGAGCAGTTCTTC.

This clonotype was seen more than once but under ten times. This chain connects TRBV5-1 to TRBJ2-7; tentatively, D is TRBD1 (5 bases). CDR3 size: 14 residues. Germline V gives CDR1 SGHRS, CDR2 YFSETQ. Trimming stripped 1 base from V and 5 bases from J, with 13 bases between. Here the CDR3 DNA reads TGCGCCAGCAGCTTGCCTGACAGTCGCGACGAGCAGTACTTC. Translated: CASSLPDSRDEQYF.

This clonotype was counted between two and nine times. V and J are TRBV6-5 and TRBJ2-1; no definite D call. This CDR3 is 15 amino acids long. The germline gives CDR1 MNHEY, CDR2 SVGAGI. V lost 2 bases to trimming and J lost 8 bases, with 16 bases between them. CDR3 in amino acids: CASSYPAGGLYEQFF. CDR3 nucleotides: TGTGCCAGCAGTTACCCGGCAGGCGGTTTGTATGAGCAGTTCTTC.

Only a few counts were recorded for this clonotype. V and J are TRBV29-1 and TRBJ2-3; a weak D match, TRBD1 (5 bases). The CDR3 extends over 15 amino acids. CDR1 is SQVTM, CDR2 ANQGSEA, per germline. Trimming pared 3 bases from V and 0 bases from J, leaving 13 bases between. The CDR3 protein is CSVDHTPGSTDTQYF. For the CDR3, the DNA is TGCAGCGTTGACCACACGCCAGGGAGCACAGATACGCAGTATTTT.